The text below deals with one T cell receptor beta chain. The V end lost 5 bases, the J end lost 6 bases, and 10 bases lay between the germline ends. The CDR3 loop spans 11 amino acids. Per germline, CDR1 DFQATT and CDR2 SNEGSKA (reference sequence). Source study methods: Estimated nucleated cell counts came from reference gene primer amplification. Clones were read by immunoSEQ multiplex PCR, and TCRdb kept only the in-frame ones, dropping some. The D gene and trimming were derived from the DNA, and the V and J assignments and clone size from that table. There are 52,000 or so clones in the sample; roughly 90% occur only once, and around 3.9% lies in the top ten. The data belong to a study of blood T cell repertoires in COVID-19. For the study at large: From the United States, Italy and Spain came samples of acute and convalescent COVID-19. The analysed material was cDNA or gDNA that came from T cells, B-cell-depleted T cells, or PBMCs.

The gene calls are TRBV20-1 and TRBJ1-2; possibly TRBD1 for D (5 bases). The TCR sequence derives from a man aged 45-65 years with acute or convalescent COVID-19. The sequenced sample was peripheral blood. This chain's CDR3 is CSAGRGDGYTF. Here the CDR3 DNA reads TGCAGTGCTGGGAGGGGTGATGGCTACACCTTC.